This T cell receptor beta chain derives from a study of blood T cell repertoires in COVID-19. Overall study context: The study drew acute and convalescent COVID-19 samples from the United States, Italy and Spain. Sample material is recorded as cDNA or gDNA derived from T cells, B-cell-depleted T cells, or PBMCs.

Germline CDR1 reads MGHRA; CDR2 reads YSYEKL. This CDR3 comprises 17 residues. The trim removed 1 base at V and 4 bases at J, leaving 4 bases unmatched. The age range of participants was about 18 to 95 years, with residence in about 25 US areas. Participants had their cohort set by participant-reported clinical history. Here immunoSEQ multiplex PCR was the method, and the copy in TCRdb shows in-frame clones only, minus some. The table shows some 220,000 clones, with around 89% occurring only once. This clonotype originated in a woman between 18 and 29 years old in a cohort exposed to, infected with or recovered from COVID-19 (not recorded which). This chain joins TRBV4-1 and TRBJ2-1; 13 bases are a match to TRBD2. Input material: PBMCs or T cells enriched from blood (not recorded which). The CDR3 loop reads CASSQGTSGSFYNEQFF. The CDR3 DNA reads TGCGCCAGCAGCCAAGGGACTAGCGGGAGCTTTTACAATGAGCAGTTCTTC.